A single sample gave rise to the 2 T cell receptor beta chains below, sequenced in a study of monozygotic twins with inflammatory bowel disease. TCRdb reprocessed the 5' RACE reads and keeps a single row for each CDR3 protein, giving no DNA. Its table records just over 300,000 distinct CDR3 sequences. Sequencing used blood. The receptors here all came from a human donor with ulcerative colitis or Crohn's disease, or a healthy co-twin of an affected twin (not recorded which).

The chain links TRBV28 to TRBJ2-7. There are 14 residues in the CDR3. The germline V gene has CDR1 MDHEN and CDR2 SYDVKM. CDR3 protein: CASSQSTVTYEQYF.

V is TRBV24-1 and J is TRBJ2-7; TCRdb returns TRBD2, unconfirmable since there is no DNA. Germline V gene sequence: CDR1 KGHDR, CDR2 SFDVKD. CDR3 length: 14 residues. The CDR3 here is CATSDSGLADEQYF.